This T cell receptor (beta chain) was recovered during a study of blood T cell repertoires in COVID-19. Study-wide context: Specimens from acute and convalescent COVID-19 originated in the United States, Italy and Spain.

The J segment lost 5 bases and the V segment lost 0 bases, leaving 3 bases of the junction unmatched. The germline V gene has CDR1 SGHRS and CDR2 YFSETQ. The CDR3 loop spans 14 amino acids. A word on this clone: The same CDR3 is also encoded by other DNA sequences in this sample.

The assay was immunoSEQ multiplex PCR, and TCRdb's table has in-frame clones only and misses some. The sample contains some 190,000 clones, more than 60% of which appear only once. Sequenced: peripheral blood. The source is a woman aged 45 to 65 with acute or convalescent COVID-19. This chain uses TRBV5-1 with TRBJ2-3, with TRBD1 matching 7 bases. CDR3 protein: CASSLGGGEDTQYF. As DNA, the CDR3 is TGCGCCAGCAGCTTGGGAGGGGGCGAAGATACGCAGTATTTT.